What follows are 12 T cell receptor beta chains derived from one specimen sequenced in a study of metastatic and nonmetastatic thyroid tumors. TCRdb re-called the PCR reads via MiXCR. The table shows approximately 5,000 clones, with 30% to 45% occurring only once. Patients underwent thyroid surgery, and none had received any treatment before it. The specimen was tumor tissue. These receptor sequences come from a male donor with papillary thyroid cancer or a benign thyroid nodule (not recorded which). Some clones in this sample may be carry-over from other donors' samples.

The CDR3 reads CSARGESDYEQYF. The CDR3 nucleotides read TGCAGTGCTAGAGGGGAATCGGACTACGAGCAGTACTTC. The rearrangement uses TRBV20-1 and TRBJ2-7; D is unclear. CDR1 DFQATT and CDR2 SNEGSKA come from the germline V gene (reference sequence). Trimming shortened V by 1 base and J by 3 bases, and 10 bases separated the two germline ends. The CDR3 contains 13 residues.

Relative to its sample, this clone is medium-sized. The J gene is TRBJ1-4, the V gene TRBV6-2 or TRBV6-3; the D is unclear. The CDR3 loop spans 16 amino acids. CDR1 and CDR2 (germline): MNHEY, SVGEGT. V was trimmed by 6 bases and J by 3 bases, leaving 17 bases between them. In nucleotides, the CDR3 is TGTGCCAGCAGGGGCGCATTCGATAATCCTAATGAAAAACTGTTTTTT. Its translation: CASRGAFDNPNEKLFF.

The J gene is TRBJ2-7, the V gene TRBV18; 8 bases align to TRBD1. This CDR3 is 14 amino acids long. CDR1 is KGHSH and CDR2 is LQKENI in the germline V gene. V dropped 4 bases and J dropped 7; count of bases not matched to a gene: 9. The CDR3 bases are TGTGCCAGCTCACATGGACAGGGCGACGTGGAGCAGTACTTC. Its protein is CASSHGQGDVEQYF. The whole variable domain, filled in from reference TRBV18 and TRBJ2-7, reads NAGVMQNPRHLVRRRGQEARLRCSPMKGHSHVYWYRQLPEEGLKFMVYLQKENIIDESGMPKERFSAEFPKEGPSILRIQQVVRGDSAAYFCASSHGQGDVEQYFGPGTRLTVT.

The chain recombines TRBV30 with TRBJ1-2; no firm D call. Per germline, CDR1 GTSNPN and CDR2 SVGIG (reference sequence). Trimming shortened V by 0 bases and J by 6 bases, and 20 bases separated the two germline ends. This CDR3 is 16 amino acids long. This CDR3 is CAWSVRKGSYVDGYTF. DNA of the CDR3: TGTGCCTGGAGTGTACGGAAGGGTTCTTATGTAGATGGCTACACCTTC.

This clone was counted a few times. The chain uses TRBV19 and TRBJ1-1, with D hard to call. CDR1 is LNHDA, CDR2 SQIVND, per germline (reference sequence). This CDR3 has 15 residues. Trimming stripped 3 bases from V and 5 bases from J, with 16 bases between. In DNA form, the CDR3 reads TGTGCCAGTAGTATTTTCGCCCGGGGAGGGACTGAAGCTTTCTTT. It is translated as CASSIFARGGTEAFF.

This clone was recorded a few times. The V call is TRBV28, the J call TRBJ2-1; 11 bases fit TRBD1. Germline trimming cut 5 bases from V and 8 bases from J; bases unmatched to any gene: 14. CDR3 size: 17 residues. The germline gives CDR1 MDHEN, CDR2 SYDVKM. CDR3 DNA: TGTGCCAGCAGTCCGTGGACAGGGGGCTTGGGATTAGATGAGCAGTTCTTC. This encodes CASSPWTGGLGLDEQFF.

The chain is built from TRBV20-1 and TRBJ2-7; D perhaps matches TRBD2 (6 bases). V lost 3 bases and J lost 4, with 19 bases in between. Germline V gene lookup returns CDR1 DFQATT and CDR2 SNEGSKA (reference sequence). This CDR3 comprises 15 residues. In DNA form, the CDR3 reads TGCAGTGCTAGTGTGCGGGATAGGCCCCTTTACGAGCAGTACTTC. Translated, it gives CSASVRDRPLYEQYF.

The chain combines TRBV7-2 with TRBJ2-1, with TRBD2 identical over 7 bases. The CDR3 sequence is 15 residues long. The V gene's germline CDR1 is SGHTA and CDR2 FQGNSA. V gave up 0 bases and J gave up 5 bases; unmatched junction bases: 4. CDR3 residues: CASSLAGRRNNEQFF. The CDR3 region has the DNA TGTGCCAGCAGCTTAGCCGGGAGGCGAAACAATGAGCAGTTCTTC.

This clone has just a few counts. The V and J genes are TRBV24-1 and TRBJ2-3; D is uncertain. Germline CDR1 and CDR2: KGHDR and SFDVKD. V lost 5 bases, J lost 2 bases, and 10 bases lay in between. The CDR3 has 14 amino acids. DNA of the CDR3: TGTGCCACCAGTGGGGGTCACTTCACAGATACGCAGTATTTT. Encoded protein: CATSGGHFTDTQYF.

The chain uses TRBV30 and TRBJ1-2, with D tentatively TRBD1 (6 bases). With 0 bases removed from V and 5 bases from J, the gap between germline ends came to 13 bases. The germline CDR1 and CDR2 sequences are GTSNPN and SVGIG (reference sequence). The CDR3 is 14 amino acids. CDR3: CAWSVKDSLYGYTF. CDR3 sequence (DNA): TGTGCCTGGAGTGTAAAGGACAGCTTATATGGCTACACCTTC.

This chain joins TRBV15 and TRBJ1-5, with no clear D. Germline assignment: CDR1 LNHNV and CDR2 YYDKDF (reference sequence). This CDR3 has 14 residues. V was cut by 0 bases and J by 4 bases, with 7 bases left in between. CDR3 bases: TGTGCCACCAGCAGAGAAGGACGGAATCAGCCCCAGCATTTT. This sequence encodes CATSREGRNQPQHF.

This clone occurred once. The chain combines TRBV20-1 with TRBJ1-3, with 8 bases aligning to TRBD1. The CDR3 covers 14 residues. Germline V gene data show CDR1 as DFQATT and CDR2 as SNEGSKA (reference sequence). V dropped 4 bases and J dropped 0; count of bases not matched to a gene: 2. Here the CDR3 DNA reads TGCAGTGCTAACAGGGGGACCTCTGGAAACACCATATATTTT. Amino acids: CSANRGTSGNTIYF.